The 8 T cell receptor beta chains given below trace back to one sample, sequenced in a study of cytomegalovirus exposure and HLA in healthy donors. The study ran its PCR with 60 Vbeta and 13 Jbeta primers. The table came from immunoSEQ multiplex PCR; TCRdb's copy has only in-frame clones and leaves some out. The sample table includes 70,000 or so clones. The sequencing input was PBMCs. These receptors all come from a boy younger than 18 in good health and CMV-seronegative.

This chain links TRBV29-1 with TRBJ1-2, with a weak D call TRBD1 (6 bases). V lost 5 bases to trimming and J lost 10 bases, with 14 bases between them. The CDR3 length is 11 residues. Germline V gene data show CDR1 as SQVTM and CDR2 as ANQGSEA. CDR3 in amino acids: CSVRTEAFYTF. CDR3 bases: TGCAGCGTTCGGACAGAAGCCTTCTACACCTTC.

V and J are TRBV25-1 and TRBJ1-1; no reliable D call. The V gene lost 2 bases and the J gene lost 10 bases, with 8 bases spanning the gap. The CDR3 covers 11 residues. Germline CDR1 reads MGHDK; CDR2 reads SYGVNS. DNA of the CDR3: TGTGCCAGCAGTGAAGTCGATAGAGCTTTCTTT. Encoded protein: CASSEVDRAFF.

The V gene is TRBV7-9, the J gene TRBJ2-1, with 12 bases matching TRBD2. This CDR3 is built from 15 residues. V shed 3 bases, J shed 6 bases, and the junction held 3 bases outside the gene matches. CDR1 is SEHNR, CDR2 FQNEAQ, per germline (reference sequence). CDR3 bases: TGTGCCAGCAGCTTGAGGACTAGCGGGACCAATGAGCAGTTCTTC. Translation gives CASSLRTSGTNEQFF.

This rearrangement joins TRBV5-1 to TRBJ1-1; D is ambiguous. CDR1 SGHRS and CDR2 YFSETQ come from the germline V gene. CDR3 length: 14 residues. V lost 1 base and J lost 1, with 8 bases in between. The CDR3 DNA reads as TGCGCCAGCAGCTTGCAATCCAGGAACACTGAAGCTTTCTTT. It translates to CASSLQSRNTEAFF.

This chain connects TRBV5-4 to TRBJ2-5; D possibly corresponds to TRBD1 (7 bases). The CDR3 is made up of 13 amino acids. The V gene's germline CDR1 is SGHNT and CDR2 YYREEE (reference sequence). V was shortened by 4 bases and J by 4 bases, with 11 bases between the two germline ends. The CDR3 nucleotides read TGTGCCAGCAGCCGACAGGGAGGAGAGACCCAGTACTTC. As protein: CASSRQGGETQYF.

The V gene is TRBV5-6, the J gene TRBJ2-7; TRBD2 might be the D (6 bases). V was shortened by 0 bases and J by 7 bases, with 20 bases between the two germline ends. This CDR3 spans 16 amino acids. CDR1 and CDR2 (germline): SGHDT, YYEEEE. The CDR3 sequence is CASSLEEGHREGEQYF. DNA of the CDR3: TGTGCCAGCAGCTTGGAGGAGGGCCACCGTGAGGGAGAGCAGTACTTC.

CDR3: CAWSRGTGISYEQYF. In DNA form, the CDR3 reads TGTGCCTGGAGCAGGGGGACAGGGATCTCCTACGAGCAGTACTTC. V and J are TRBV30 and TRBJ2-7, with 9 nucleotides matching TRBD1. V lost 3 bases and J lost 0; bases outside the gene matches: 6. The CDR3 totals 15 residues. Germline CDR1 and CDR2: GTSNPN and SVGIG (reference sequence).

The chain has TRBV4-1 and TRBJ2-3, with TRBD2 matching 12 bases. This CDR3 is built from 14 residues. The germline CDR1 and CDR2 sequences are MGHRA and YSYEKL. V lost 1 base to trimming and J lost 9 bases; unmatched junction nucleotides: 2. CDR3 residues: CASSQGLAGATQYF. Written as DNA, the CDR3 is TGCGCCAGCAGCCAAGGACTAGCGGGGGCAACGCAGTATTTT.